The T cell receptor (beta chain) under discussion was sequenced for a study of shared clonotypes between healthy human individuals. Assay: immunoSEQ multiplex PCR; the TCRdb copy retains only in-frame clones and omits some. The repertoire consists of millions of clones, with 90% to 95% occurring once and the leading ten covering roughly 0.15%. Germline-derived CDR1 and CDR2 are MDHEN and SYDVKM. Trimming removed 6 bases from V and 2 bases from J; junction bases left unmatched: 6. This CDR3 has 14 residues. Of note for this clone: Other DNA sequences in the sample encode the same CDR3.

The chain is built from TRBV28 and TRBJ1-2; 7 bases map to TRBD1. Sequenced sample: naive CD4+ T cells sorted from blood. Regarding subset: CD45RA+ positively selected. The TCR comes from a man aged 18 to 29 in good health. The CDR3 DNA sequence: TGTGCCAGCAGCCCGCTGGGACAGAACTATGGCTACACCTTC. It translates to CASSPLGQNYGYTF.